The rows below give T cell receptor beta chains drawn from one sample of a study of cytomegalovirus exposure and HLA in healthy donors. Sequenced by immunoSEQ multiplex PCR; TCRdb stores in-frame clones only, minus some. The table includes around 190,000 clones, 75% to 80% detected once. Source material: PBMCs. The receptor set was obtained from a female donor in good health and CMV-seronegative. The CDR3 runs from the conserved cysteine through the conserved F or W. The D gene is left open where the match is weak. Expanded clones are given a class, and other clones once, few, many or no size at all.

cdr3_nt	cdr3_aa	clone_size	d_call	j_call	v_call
TGTGCCAGCAGCGGAGGAGTGACTGAAGCTTTCTTT	CASSGGVTEAFF	.	.	TRBJ1-1	TRBV28
TGTGCCAGCAGCGCTAGCGGGAGGTTTGCCAATGAGCAGTTCTTC	CASSASGRFANEQFF	.	TRBD2	TRBJ2-1	TRBV9
TGTGCCAGCAGCACGGACAGGGCCAATCAGCCCCAGCATTTT	CASSTDRANQPQHF	few	TRBD1	TRBJ1-5	TRBV11-2
TGTTCCAGCACCCCCAATGACTATGGCTACACCTTC	CSSTPNDYGYTF	.	.	TRBJ1-2	TRBV7-9
TGTGCCAGCAGCTTGACAGGGGTGGGTGAAAAACTGTTTTTT	CASSLTGVGEKLFF	.	TRBD1	TRBJ1-4	TRBV11-2
TGCGCCAGCAGTGAGGTCGGGGAGACTGAAGCTTTCTTT	CASSEVGETEAFF	.	.	TRBJ1-1	TRBV10-2
TGTGCCAGCGAGGGAACCACTGAAGCTTTCTTT	CASEGTTEAFF	.	.	TRBJ1-1	TRBV7-9
TGTGCCAGCAGCCCTACTAGCGGGGGGACTGCCGGGGAGCTGTTTTTT	CASSPTSGGTAGELFF	.	TRBD2	TRBJ2-2	TRBV7-9
TGTGCCAGTAGGACTAGCGGGAGTGAGGACACCGGGGAGCTGTTTTTT	CASRTSGSEDTGELFF	.	TRBD2	TRBJ2-2	TRBV19
TGTGCCAGCGGGGACTGGACCAATGAGCAGTTCTTC	CASGDWTNEQFF	.	.	TRBJ2-1	TRBV6-1
TGTGCCAGCAGTTCACCCGACAGGGGGCATCAGCCCCAGCATTTT	CASSSPDRGHQPQHF	.	TRBD1	TRBJ1-5	TRBV6-6
TGTGCCAGCCAGGGACAAGGCATGTACGGGGAGCAGTACTTC	CASQGQGMYGEQYF	.	.	TRBJ2-7	TRBV2
TGTGCTAGTGGTTTGGTATCCCCCCTTTACCCGGGAGAGACCCAGTACTTC	CASGLVSPLYPGETQYF	.	.	TRBJ2-5	TRBV12-5
TGCGCCAGCAGCCAAGGGACAGGTGGCTACACCTTC	CASSQGTGGYTF	.	TRBD1	TRBJ1-2	TRBV4-1
TGTGCCTGGAGGGCCCCAGGACAGGGGGCGCGGGATGGCTACACCTTC	CAWRAPGQGARDGYTF	.	TRBD1	TRBJ1-2	TRBV30
TGTGCCAGCAGAGAGACAGGGCATGGTGGACGCGAGCAGTTCTTC	CASRETGHGGREQFF	few	TRBD1	TRBJ2-1	TRBV6-5